Listed here are 29 T cell receptor beta chains from one sample, sequenced in a study of blood T cell repertoires in COVID-19. TCRdb's copy holds only in-frame clones and misses some; the assay was immunoSEQ multiplex PCR. Here the sample spans just over 300,000 clones, 87% being singletons. Sequences were obtained from peripheral blood. The origin of the receptors is a young man with active or convalescent COVID-19.

This clone was seen a few times. CDR3 sequence (DNA): TGTGCCAGTAACGACAGGGGCCATCAGCCCCAGCATTTT. Translation: CASNDRGHQPQHF. The chain employs TRBV19 and TRBJ1-5, with 8 nucleotides matching TRBD1. Germline V gives CDR1 LNHDA, CDR2 SQIVND (reference sequence). The CDR3 consists of 13 residues. The J segment lost 5 bases and the V segment lost 7 bases, leaving 4 bases of the junction unmatched.

The chain couples TRBV5-6 to TRBJ2-1, with 7 bases aligning to TRBD2. V lost 3 bases and J lost 0; bases outside the gene matches: 9. The CDR3 is made up of 17 amino acids. CDR1 is SGHDT and CDR2 is YYEEEE in the germline V gene. CDR3 coding DNA: TGTGCCAGCAGCTCAAAGCAGGGCGGGAGCTCCTACAATGAGCAGTTCTTC. This codes for CASSSKQGGSSYNEQFF.

The J gene is TRBJ1-5, the V gene TRBV10-2; 8 nucleotides line up with TRBD1. This CDR3 has 15 residues. The J segment lost 7 bases and the V segment lost 4 bases, leaving 9 bases of the junction unmatched. Germline V CDR1 and CDR2: WSHSY, SAAADI. The CDR3 DNA reads TGCGCCAGCAGTGCCGGACAGGGCTTTAGCCAGCCCCAGCATTTT. Translation gives CASSAGQGFSQPQHF.

The chain recombines TRBV19 with TRBJ2-1, with TRBD2 matching over 7 bases. The V gene end was trimmed by 5 bases and the J gene end by 13 bases; junction bases not matched to a gene: 8. Looked up from germline, CDR1 is LNHDA and CDR2 is SQIVND (reference sequence). This CDR3 is 12 amino acids long. In DNA, the CDR3 is TGTGCCAGTAGTTTAGCGGGTAATATTCAGTTCTTC. The encoded protein is CASSLAGNIQFF.

This clone was found a few times. This chain joins TRBV11-2 and TRBJ2-1, with D maybe TRBD2 (7 bases). Trimming pared 5 bases from V and 4 bases from J, leaving 18 bases between. Germline V gene lookup returns CDR1 SGHAT and CDR2 FQNNGV. This CDR3 spans 16 amino acids. Written as DNA, the CDR3 is TGTGCCAGCAGCCATCCCGGGGGGCGGGATTACAATGAGCAGTTCTTC. Translated: CASSHPGGRDYNEQFF.

The chain recombines TRBV28 with TRBJ2-5; tentatively, D is TRBD1 (5 bases). Germline CDR1 and CDR2: MDHEN and SYDVKM. This CDR3 has 15 amino acids. With 2 bases removed from V and 7 bases from J, the gap between germline ends came to 17 bases. The CDR3 DNA reads as TGTGCCAGCAGTTTAATGCGTCAGGGCTTAGGGACCCAGTACTTC. Translating gives CASSLMRQGLGTQYF. Supplemented by reference TRBV28 and TRBJ2-5, the full variable domain reads DVKVTQSSRYLVKRTGEKVFLECVQDMDHENMFWYRQDPGLGLRLIYFSYDVKMKEKGDIPEGYSVSREKKERFSLILESASTNQTSMYLCASSLMRQGLGTQYFGPGTRLLVL.

The rearrangement uses TRBV7-3 and TRBJ2-2; D is undetermined. Trimming left V 2 bases short and J 7 bases short, with 8 bases between. The CDR3 has 13 residues. The germline V gene encodes CDR1 SGHTA and CDR2 FQGTGA. Here the CDR3 DNA reads TGTGCCAGCAGCTTAGGCCTTGTCGGGGAGCTGTTTTTT. Encoded protein: CASSLGLVGELFF.

The chain links TRBV2 to TRBJ2-3; D unresolved. The V and J ends lost 7 bases and 0 bases respectively, with 8 bases between them. Germline CDR1 is SNHLY and CDR2 is FYNNEI. CDR3 length: 13 residues. CDR3 protein: CASTVGSTDTQYF. The CDR3 coding sequence is TGTGCCAGCACGGTTGGTAGCACAGATACGCAGTATTTT.

This clone was counted between two and nine times. The chain joins TRBV15 to TRBJ2-1, with TRBD2 matching 9 bases. The V gene end was trimmed by 9 bases and the J gene end by 8 bases; junction bases not matched to a gene: 11. The CDR3 consists of 14 residues. The germline gives CDR1 LNHNV, CDR2 YYDKDF (reference sequence). The DNA for the CDR3 is TGTGCCACTAAGGGTGAGCGGGAGGTTGATGAGCAGTTCTTC. It codes for CATKGEREVDEQFF.

The CDR3 DNA is TGTGCCAGTAGTACCACGGACAGGGCCTCCTACGAGCAGTACTTC. Translation: CASSTTDRASYEQYF. The chain couples TRBV19 to TRBJ2-7; 8 bases map to TRBD1. Germline V lookup: CDR1 LNHDA, CDR2 SQIVND (reference sequence). With V trimmed by 4 bases and J by 0 bases, 5 bases remained unmatched. CDR3 length equals 15 residues.

The V and J genes are TRBV10-2 and TRBJ2-2; 8 bases line up with TRBD2. The CDR3 spans 14 residues. The V gene's germline CDR1 is WSHSY and CDR2 SAAADI. J was trimmed by 0 bases and V by 10 bases; bases with no gene match: 4. The CDR3 here is CAIGLAPNTGELFF. For the CDR3, the DNA is TGCGCCATCGGACTAGCACCGAACACCGGGGAGCTGTTTTTT.

Here the CDR3 reads CASSSTPAQIYNEQFF. As DNA, the CDR3 is TGCGCCAGCAGCTCGACCCCGGCACAGATATACAATGAGCAGTTCTTC. This chain joins TRBV5-1 and TRBJ2-1; the D is unclear. From germline, CDR1 is SGHRS and CDR2 YFSETQ. Trimming pared 3 bases from V and 4 bases from J, leaving 17 bases between. CDR3 length: 16 residues.

This clone is a singleton in its sample. This chain links TRBV3-1 (or the pseudogene TRBV3-2) with TRBJ2-7; 11 bases agree with TRBD2. The V gene's germline CDR1 is LGHDT and CDR2 YNNKEL (reference sequence). CDR3 length: 15 residues. V lost 5 bases to trimming and J lost 3 bases; unmatched junction nucleotides: 6. The CDR3 DNA reads TGTGCCAGCAGCTCTACTAGCGGGGGCTTCTACGAGCAGTACTTC. Its protein is CASSSTSGGFYEQYF.

The chain joins TRBV24-1 to TRBJ1-2, with unresolved D. The CDR3 is 12 amino acids. Germline loops: CDR1 KGHDR, CDR2 SFDVKD. Trimming left V 5 bases short and J 8 bases short, with 11 bases between. The CDR3 here is CATSAGIGGYTF. In nucleotides, the CDR3 is TGTGCCACCAGTGCGGGAATTGGAGGCTACACCTTC.

The rearrangement uses TRBV7-3 and TRBJ1-1, with D tentatively TRBD1 (5 bases). The germline V gene encodes CDR1 SGHTA and CDR2 FQGTGA. The CDR3 has 13 residues. Between the trimmed V and J ends, which lost 6 bases and 1 base, there was a span of 9 bases. This CDR3 reads CASSPGGNTEAFF. DNA of the CDR3: TGTGCCAGCAGTCCCGGGGGGAACACTGAAGCTTTCTTT.

Of note for this clone: The sample contains more than one DNA sequence encoding this CDR3. The rearrangement links TRBV7-6 to TRBJ2-7; 9 nucleotides match TRBD1. CDR3 length: 14 amino acids. The germline gives CDR1 SGHVS, CDR2 FNYEAQ. J lost 3 bases, V lost 2 bases, and 2 bases had no gene match. This chain's CDR3 is CASSLRGQGYEQYF. DNA of the CDR3: TGTGCCAGCAGCTTAAGGGGACAGGGCTACGAGCAGTACTTC.

The gene calls are TRBV28 and TRBJ2-3, with 11 positions matching TRBD1. CDR1 is MDHEN, CDR2 SYDVKM, per germline. CDR3 length: 15 residues. V dropped 7 bases and J dropped 3; count of bases not matched to a gene: 6. CDR3 loop: CASTRGTGGTDTQYF. The CDR3 bases are TGTGCCAGCACAAGAGGGACAGGGGGTACAGATACGCAGTATTTT.

V usage is TRBV6-5 and J usage is TRBJ1-2; TRBD1 might be the D (6 bases). CDR3 length equals 14 residues. Trimming stripped 5 bases from V and 3 bases from J, with 13 bases between. Per germline, CDR1 MNHEY and CDR2 SVGAGI. The CDR3 protein is CASSSRGLDYGYTF. The CDR3 nucleotides are TGTGCCAGCAGTAGCAGGGGTTTGGACTATGGCTACACCTTC.

The chain carries TRBV7-9 and TRBJ2-2; D is uncertain. The CDR3 consists of 14 residues. Germline CDR1 and CDR2: SEHNR and FQNEAQ (reference sequence). The germline V and J ends were trimmed by 1 base and 2 bases, with 5 bases remaining between them. CDR3 nucleotide sequence: TGTGCCAGCAGCTTAGTCCTAAACACCGGGGAGCTGTTTTTT. Encoded protein: CASSLVLNTGELFF.

In nucleotides, the CDR3 is TGTGCCAGCAGCTGGGGACAGGGTCCGAACACTGAAGCTTTCTTT. This sequence encodes CASSWGQGPNTEAFF. This rearrangement joins TRBV6-5 to TRBJ1-1; 9 bases match TRBD1. The germline CDR1 and CDR2 sequences are MNHEY and SVGAGI. This CDR3 has 15 amino acids. The V gene end was trimmed by 6 bases and the J gene end by 1 base; junction bases not matched to a gene: 6.

This chain uses TRBV27 with TRBJ1-2; possibly TRBD1 for D (5 bases). Germline CDR1 is MNHEY and CDR2 is SMNVEV (reference sequence). The CDR3 extends over 20 amino acids. The V gene lost 2 bases and the J gene lost 8 bases, with 33 bases spanning the gap. This CDR3 reads CASSLLGQDRRGVSFVGYTF. CDR3 bases: TGTGCCAGCAGTTTACTCGGGCAAGACAGACGGGGGGTCTCCTTTGTCGGCTACACCTTC.

V gene TRBV11-2 combines with J gene TRBJ2-6, with D uncertain. V lost 5 bases and J lost 4, with 24 bases in between. Germline loops: CDR1 SGHAT, CDR2 FQNNGV. The CDR3 spans 19 residues. The DNA of the CDR3 is TGTGCCAGCAGCCCCCGCACCGGGTTTGGGTTTACCGGGGCCAACGTCCTGACTTTC. Translation gives CASSPRTGFGFTGANVLTF.

V gene TRBV6-5 combines with J gene TRBJ2-7; D is perhaps TRBD2 (5 bases). CDR1 and CDR2 (germline): MNHEY, SVGAGI. Trimming removed 5 bases from V and 3 bases from J, with 8 bases in between. CDR3 length equals 12 residues. CDR3 nucleotide sequence: TGTGCCAGCAGTCGACTAAACTACGAGCAGTACTTC. Translating it yields CASSRLNYEQYF.

The sample holds one count of this clone. The chain recombines TRBV5-1 with TRBJ2-5; TRBD2 matches at 8 bases. Germline lookup yields CDR1 SGHRS and CDR2 YFSETQ. This CDR3 is 16 amino acids long. Losses at the gene ends were 4 bases for V and 0 bases for J; bases not matched to a gene: 8. The CDR3 nucleotides are TGCGCCAGCAGCGGGCGGGGGGCCAGGTACCAAGAGACCCAGTACTTC. It yields the protein CASSGRGARYQETQYF.

The chain couples TRBV6-5 to TRBJ1-1; TRBD1 matches at 8 bases. There are 13 residues in the CDR3. Trimming removed 0 bases from V and 10 bases from J; junction bases left unmatched: 4. Germline lookup yields CDR1 MNHEY and CDR2 SVGAGI. CDR3: CASSYSIQGAAFF. CDR3 DNA sequence: TGTGCCAGCAGTTACTCGATCCAGGGGGCAGCTTTCTTT.

The chain combines TRBV6-5 with TRBJ1-1, with D perhaps TRBD1 (6 bases). The CDR3 covers 12 residues. Trimming took off 6 bases at V and 8 bases at J, with 13 bases between the two ends. The V gene's germline CDR1 is MNHEY and CDR2 SVGAGI. In nucleotides, the CDR3 is TGTGCCAGCAGCACAACAGGGTCGGAAGCTTTCTTT. Its protein product is CASSTTGSEAFF.

This chain connects TRBV11-2 to TRBJ2-5; unclear D gene. V lost 2 bases and J 1 base, leaving 2 bases between the germline ends. The CDR3 extends over 12 amino acids. The germline V gene encodes CDR1 SGHAT and CDR2 FQNNGV. The CDR3 bases are TGTGCCAGCAGCTTACTCCAAGAGACCCAGTACTTC. Translation: CASSLLQETQYF.

This chain connects TRBV5-6 to TRBJ2-6, with D unclear. The CDR3 consists of 15 residues. Trimming took 2 bases from V and 0 from J, leaving 6 bases between them. CDR1 is SGHDT and CDR2 is YYEEEE in the germline V gene. The CDR3 region is CASSLYGSGANVLTF. The CDR3 DNA sequence: TGTGCCAGCAGCTTATACGGCTCTGGGGCCAACGTCCTGACTTTC. The entire variable domain, with the rest obtained from reference TRBV5-6 and TRBJ2-6, is as follows: DAGVTQSPTHLIKTRGQQVTLRCSPKSGHDTVSWYQQALGQGPQFIFQYYEEEERQRGNFPDRFSGHQFPNYSSELNVNALLLGDSALYLCASSLYGSGANVLTFGAGSRLTVL.

This clone was detected once. This rearrangement joins TRBV7-6 to TRBJ1-6, with D possibly TRBD1 on 5 matching bases. Germline V gives CDR1 SGHVS, CDR2 FNYEAQ. V lost 3 bases, J lost 10 bases, and 16 bases lay in between. This CDR3 is built from 15 residues. CDR3: CASSFTRGGNSPLHF. CDR3 in DNA: TGTGCCAGCAGCTTCACCCGGGGGGGAAACTCACCCCTCCACTTT.